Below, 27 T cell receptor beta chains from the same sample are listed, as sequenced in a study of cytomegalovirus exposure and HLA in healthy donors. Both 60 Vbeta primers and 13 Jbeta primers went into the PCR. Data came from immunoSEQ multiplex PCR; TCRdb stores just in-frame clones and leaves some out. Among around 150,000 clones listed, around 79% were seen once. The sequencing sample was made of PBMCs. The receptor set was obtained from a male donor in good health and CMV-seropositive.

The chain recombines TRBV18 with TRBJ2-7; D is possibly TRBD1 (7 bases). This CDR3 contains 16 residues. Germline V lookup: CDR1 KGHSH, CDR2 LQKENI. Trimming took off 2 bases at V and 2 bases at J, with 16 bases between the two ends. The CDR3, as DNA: TGTGCCAGCTCACCAGATGGGGCAGGGGGGCCCTACGAGCAGTACTTC. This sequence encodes CASSPDGAGGPYEQYF.

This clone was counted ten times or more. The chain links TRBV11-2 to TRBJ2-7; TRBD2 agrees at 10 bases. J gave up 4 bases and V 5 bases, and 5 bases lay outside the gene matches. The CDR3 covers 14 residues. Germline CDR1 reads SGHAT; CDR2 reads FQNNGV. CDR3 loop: CASSARTSGYEQYF. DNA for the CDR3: TGTGCCAGCAGCGCCCGGACTAGCGGTTACGAGCAGTACTTC.

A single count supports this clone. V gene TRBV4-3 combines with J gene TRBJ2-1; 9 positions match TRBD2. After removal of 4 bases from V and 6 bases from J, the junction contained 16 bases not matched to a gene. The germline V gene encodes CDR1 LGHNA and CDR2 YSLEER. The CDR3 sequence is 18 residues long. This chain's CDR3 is CASSLNPIAGEDCNEQFF. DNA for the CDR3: TGCGCCAGCAGCCTAAACCCAATAGCGGGGGAGGACTGCAATGAGCAGTTCTTC.

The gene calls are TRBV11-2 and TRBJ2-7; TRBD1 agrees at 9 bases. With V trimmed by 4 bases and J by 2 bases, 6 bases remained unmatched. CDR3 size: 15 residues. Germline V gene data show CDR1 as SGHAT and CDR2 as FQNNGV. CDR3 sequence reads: CASSSGTGRTYEQYF. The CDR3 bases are TGTGCCAGCAGCTCAGGGACAGGGCGAACCTACGAGCAGTACTTC. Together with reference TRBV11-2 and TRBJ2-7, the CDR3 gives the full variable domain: EAGVAQSPRYKIIEKRQSVAFWCNPISGHATLYWYQQILGQGPKLLIQFQNNGVVDDSQLPKDRFSAERLKGVDSTLKIQPAKLEDSAVYLCASSSGTGRTYEQYFGPGTRLTVT.

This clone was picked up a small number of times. The CDR3 loop is CASSAGESEKLFF. CDR3 in DNA: TGTGCCAGCAGTGCGGGGGAAAGTGAAAAACTGTTTTTT. The gene calls are TRBV6-5 and TRBJ1-4; D possibly corresponds to TRBD1 (5 bases). Germline CDR1 is MNHEY and CDR2 is SVGAGI. V was trimmed by 5 bases and J by 7 bases, leaving 11 bases between them. CDR3 length: 13 residues.

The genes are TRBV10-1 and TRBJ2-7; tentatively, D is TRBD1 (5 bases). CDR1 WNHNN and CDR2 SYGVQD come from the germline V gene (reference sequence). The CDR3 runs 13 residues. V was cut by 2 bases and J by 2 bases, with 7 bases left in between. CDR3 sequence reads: CASSETGPYEQYF. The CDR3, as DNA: TGCGCCAGCAGTGAGACAGGCCCCTACGAGCAGTACTTC.

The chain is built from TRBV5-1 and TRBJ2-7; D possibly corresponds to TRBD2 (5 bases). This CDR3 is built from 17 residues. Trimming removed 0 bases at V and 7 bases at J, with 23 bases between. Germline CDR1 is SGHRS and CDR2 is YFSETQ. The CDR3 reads CASSLGGRGTHSGEQYF. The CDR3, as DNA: TGCGCCAGCAGCTTGGGGGGTCGGGGTACCCACAGTGGGGAGCAGTACTTC.

CDR3 in amino acids: CASSVGFGQGVYEQYF. The CDR3 region has the DNA TGTGCCAGCAGCGTAGGTTTCGGACAGGGGGTTTACGAGCAGTACTTC. This rearrangement joins TRBV9 to TRBJ2-5; 10 nucleotides line up with TRBD1. The end of the DNA fits TRBJ2-7 better, so the J call may be wrong. Germline-derived CDR1 and CDR2 are SGDLS and YYNGEE. This CDR3 spans 16 amino acids.

CDR3 bases: TGCAGCGTTGAATTGACAGGGGCCACCATTCAGTACTTC. Translation: CSVELTGATIQYF. This chain links TRBV29-1 with TRBJ2-4; 8 positions agree with TRBD1. The trim removed 2 bases at V and 9 bases at J, leaving 6 bases unmatched. This CDR3 spans 13 amino acids. The germline V gene has CDR1 SQVTM and CDR2 ANQGSEA.

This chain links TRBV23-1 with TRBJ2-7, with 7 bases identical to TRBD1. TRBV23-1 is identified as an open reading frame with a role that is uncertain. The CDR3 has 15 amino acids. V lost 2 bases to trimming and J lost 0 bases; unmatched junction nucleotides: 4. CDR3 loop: CASSQPTGSSYEQYF. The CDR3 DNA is TGCGCCAGCAGTCAACCGACAGGGAGCTCCTACGAGCAGTACTTC.

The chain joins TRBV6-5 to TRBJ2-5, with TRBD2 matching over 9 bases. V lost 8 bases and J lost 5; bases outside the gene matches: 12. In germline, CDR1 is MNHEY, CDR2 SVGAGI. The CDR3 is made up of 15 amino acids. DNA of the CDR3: TGTGCCAGCCTGACTAAGCGGGGGGATAAGGAGACCCAGTACTTC. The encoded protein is CASLTKRGDKETQYF.

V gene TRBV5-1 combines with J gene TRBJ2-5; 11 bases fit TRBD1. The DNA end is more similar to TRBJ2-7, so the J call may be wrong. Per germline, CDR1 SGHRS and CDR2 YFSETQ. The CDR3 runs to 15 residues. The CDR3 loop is CASSVGGTGGYEQYF. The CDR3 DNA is TGCGCCAGCAGCGTAGGAGGGACAGGGGGCTACGAGCAGTACTTC.

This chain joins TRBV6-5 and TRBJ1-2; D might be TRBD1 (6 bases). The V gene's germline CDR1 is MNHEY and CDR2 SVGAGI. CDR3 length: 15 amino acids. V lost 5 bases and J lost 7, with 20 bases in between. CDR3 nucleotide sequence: TGTGCCAGCAGTCCGGGACATCGGTTGGGAGTTGGCTACACCTTC. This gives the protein CASSPGHRLGVGYTF.

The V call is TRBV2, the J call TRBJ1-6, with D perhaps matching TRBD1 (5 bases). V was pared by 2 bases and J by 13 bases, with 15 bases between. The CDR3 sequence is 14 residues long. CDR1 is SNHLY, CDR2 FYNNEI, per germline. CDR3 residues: CASSEQGRWNPLHF. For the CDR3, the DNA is TGTGCCAGCAGTGAACAGGGAAGATGGAATCCCCTCCACTTT.

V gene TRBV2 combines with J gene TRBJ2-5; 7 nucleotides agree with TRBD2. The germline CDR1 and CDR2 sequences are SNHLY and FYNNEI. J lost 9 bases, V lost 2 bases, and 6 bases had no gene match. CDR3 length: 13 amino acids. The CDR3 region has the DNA TGTGCCAGCAGTGAACCCGATCGGGGGGCCCAGTACTTC. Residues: CASSEPDRGAQYF.

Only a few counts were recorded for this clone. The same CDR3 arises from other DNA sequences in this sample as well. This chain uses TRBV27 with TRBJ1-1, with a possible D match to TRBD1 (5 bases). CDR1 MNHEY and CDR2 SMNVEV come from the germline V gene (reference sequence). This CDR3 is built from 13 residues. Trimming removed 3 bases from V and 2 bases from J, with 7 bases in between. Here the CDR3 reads CASSFGGNTEAFF. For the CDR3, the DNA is TGTGCCAGCAGTTTCGGGGGAAACACTGAAGCTTTCTTT.

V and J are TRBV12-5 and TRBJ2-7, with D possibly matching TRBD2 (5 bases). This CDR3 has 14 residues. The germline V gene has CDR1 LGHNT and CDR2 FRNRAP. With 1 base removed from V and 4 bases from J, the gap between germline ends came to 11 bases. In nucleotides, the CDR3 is TGTGCTAGTGGTTTGGGTCCGGGGTGGTACGAGCAGTACTTC. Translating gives CASGLGPGWYEQYF.

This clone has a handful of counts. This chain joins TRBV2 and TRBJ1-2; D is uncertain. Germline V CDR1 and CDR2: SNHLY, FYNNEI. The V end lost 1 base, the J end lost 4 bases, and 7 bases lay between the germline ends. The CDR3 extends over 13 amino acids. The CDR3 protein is CASSEGRLYGYTF. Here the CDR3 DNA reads TGTGCCAGCAGTGAAGGACGACTCTATGGCTACACCTTC.

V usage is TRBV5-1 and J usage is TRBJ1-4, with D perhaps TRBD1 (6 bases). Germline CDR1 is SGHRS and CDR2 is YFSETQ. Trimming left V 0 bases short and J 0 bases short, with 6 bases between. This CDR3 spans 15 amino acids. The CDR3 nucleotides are TGCGCCAGCAGCTTGGGGACAGCAACTAATGAAAAACTGTTTTTT. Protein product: CASSLGTATNEKLFF. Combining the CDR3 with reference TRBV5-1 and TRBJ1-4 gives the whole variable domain KAGVTQTPRYLIKTRGQQVTLSCSPISGHRSVSWYQQTPGQGLQFLFEYFSETQRNKGNFPGRFSGRQFSNSRSEMNVSTLELGDSALYLCASSLGTATNEKLFFGSGTQLSVL.

The CDR3 sequence: CASSVSGLRETQYF. The CDR3 bases are TGTGCCAGCAGCGTGTCGGGACTCCGGGAGACCCAGTACTTC. V usage is TRBV7-8 and J usage is TRBJ2-5; D perhaps matches TRBD2 (6 bases). V was trimmed by 5 bases and J by 5 bases, leaving 15 bases between them. Per the germline V gene, CDR1 is SGHVS and CDR2 is FQNEAQ. The CDR3 extends over 14 amino acids.

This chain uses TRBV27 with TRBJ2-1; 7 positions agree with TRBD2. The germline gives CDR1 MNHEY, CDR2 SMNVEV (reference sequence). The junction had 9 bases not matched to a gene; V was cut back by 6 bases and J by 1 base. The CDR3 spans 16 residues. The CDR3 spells CASSLGWGGSYNEQFF. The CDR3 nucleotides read TGTGCCAGCAGCCTGGGGTGGGGGGGGTCCTACAATGAGCAGTTCTTC.

CDR3 in DNA: TGTGCCAGCAGTGAATCTGGCAGGGGTAAAGCTAATGAAAAACTGTTTTTT. Residues: CASSESGRGKANEKLFF. The V gene is TRBV6-1, the J gene TRBJ1-4, with a tentative D call TRBD1 (6 bases). V was shortened by 2 bases and J by 3 bases, with 16 bases between the two germline ends. The CDR3 is 17 amino acids. Germline assignment: CDR1 MNHNS and CDR2 SASEGT.

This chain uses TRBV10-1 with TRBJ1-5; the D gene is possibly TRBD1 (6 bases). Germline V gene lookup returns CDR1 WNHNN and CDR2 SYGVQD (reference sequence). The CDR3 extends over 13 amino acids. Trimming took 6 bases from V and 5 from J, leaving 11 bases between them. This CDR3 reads CASSETGYQPQHF. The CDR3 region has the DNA TGCGCCAGCAGCGAAACAGGGTATCAGCCCCAGCATTTT.

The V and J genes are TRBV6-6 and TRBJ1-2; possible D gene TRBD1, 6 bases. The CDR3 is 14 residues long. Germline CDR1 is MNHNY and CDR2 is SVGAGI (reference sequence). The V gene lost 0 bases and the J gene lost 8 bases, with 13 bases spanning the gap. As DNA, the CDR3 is TGTGCCAGCAGTTACTCGAAGGGGGGGCCCGGCTACACCTTC. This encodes CASSYSKGGPGYTF.

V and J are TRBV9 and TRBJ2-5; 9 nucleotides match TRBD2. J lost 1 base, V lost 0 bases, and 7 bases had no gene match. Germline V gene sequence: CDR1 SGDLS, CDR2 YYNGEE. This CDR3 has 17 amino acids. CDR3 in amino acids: CASSVGIAGALQETQYF. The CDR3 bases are TGTGCCAGCAGCGTAGGAATAGCGGGGGCCCTCCAAGAGACCCAGTACTTC.

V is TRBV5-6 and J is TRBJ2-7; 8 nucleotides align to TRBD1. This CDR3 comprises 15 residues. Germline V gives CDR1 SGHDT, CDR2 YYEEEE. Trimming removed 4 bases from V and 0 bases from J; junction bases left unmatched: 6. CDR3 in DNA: TGTGCCAGCAGCCCCACAGGGGGGAGCTCCTACGAGCAGTACTTC. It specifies CASSPTGGSSYEQYF.

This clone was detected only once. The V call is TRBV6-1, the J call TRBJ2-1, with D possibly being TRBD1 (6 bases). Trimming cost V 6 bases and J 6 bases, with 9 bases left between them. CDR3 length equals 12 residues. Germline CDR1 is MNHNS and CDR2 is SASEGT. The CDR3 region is CASSEQGNEQFF. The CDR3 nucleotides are TGTGCCAGCAGCGAACAGGGCAATGAGCAGTTCTTC.